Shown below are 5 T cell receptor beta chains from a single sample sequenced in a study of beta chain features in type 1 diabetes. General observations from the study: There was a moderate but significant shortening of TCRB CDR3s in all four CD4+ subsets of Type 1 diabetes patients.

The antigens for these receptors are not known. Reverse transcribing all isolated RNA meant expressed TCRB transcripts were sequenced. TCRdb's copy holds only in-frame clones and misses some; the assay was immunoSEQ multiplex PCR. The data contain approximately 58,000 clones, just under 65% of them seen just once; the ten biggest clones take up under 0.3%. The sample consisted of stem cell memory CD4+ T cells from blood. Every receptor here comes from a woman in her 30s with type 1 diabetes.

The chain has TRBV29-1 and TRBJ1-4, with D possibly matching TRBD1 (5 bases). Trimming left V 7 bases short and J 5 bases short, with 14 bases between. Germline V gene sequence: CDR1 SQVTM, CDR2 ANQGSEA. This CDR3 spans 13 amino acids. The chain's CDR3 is CSARGGTNEKLFF. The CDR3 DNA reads TGCAGCGCCCGCGGGGGGACCAATGAAAAACTGTTTTTT.

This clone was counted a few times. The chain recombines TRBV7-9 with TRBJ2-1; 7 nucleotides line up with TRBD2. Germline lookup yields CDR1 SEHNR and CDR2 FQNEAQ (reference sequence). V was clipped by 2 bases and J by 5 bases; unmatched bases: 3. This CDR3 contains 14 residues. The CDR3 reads CASSLFTSDNEQFF. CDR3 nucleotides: TGTGCCAGCAGCTTATTCACTAGCGACAATGAGCAGTTCTTC.

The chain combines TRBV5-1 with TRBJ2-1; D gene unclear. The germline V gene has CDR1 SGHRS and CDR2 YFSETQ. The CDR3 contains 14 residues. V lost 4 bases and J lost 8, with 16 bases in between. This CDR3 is CASSANPGSDEQFF. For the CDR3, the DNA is TGCGCCAGCAGCGCGAATCCTGGTTCCGATGAGCAGTTCTTC.

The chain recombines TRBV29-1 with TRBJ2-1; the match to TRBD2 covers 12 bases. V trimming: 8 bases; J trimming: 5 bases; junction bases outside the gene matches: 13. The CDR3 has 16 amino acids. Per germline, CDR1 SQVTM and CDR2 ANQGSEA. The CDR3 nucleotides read TGCAGCACTAATCTACCGGGACTAGCGGGTCACAATGAGCAGTTCTTC. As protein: CSTNLPGLAGHNEQFF.

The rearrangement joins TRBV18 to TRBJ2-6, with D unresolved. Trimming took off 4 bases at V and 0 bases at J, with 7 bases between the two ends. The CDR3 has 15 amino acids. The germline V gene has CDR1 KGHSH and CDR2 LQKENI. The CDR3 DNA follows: TGTGCCAGCTCACTGCCGGGCTCTGGGGCCAACGTCCTGACTTTC. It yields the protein CASSLPGSGANVLTF.